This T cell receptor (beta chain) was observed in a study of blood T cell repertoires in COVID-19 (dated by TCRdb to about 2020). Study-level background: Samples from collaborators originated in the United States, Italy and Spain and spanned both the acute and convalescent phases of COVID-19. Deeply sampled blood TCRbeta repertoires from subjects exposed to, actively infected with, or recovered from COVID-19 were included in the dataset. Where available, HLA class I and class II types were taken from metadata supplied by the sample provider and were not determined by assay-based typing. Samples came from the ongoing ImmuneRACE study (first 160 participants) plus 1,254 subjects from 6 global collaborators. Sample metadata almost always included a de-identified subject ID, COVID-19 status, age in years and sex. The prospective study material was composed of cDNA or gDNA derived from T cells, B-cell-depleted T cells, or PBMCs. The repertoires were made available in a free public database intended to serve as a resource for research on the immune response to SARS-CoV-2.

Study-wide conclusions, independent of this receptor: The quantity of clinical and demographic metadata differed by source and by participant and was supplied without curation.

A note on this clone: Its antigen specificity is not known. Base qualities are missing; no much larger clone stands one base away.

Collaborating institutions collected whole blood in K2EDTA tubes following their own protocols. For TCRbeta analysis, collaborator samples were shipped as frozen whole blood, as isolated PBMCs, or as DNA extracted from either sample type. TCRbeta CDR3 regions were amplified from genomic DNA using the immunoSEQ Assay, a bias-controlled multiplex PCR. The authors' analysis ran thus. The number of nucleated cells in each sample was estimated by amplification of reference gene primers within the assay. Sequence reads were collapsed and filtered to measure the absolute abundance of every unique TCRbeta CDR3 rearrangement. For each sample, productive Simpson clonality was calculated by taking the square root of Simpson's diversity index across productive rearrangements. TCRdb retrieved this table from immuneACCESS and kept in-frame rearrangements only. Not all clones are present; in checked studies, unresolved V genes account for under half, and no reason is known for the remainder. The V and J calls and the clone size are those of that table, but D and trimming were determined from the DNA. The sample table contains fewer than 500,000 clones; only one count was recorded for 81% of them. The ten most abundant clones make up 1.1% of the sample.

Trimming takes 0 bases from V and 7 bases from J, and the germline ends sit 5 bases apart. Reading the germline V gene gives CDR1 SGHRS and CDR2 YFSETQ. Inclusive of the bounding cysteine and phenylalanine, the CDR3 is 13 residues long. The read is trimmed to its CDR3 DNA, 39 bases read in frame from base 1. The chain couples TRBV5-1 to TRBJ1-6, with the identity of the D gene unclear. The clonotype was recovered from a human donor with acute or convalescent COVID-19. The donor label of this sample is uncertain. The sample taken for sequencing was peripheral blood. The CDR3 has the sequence CASSLGVNSPLHF. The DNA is TGCGCCAGCAGCTTGGGAGTCAATTCACCCCTCCACTTT.